The sample holds one count of the clone carrying this T cell receptor beta chain. Its antigen is undetermined. The source of the sample is a study of cytomegalovirus exposure and HLA in healthy donors. Study-level points and caveats: A few of the chains that were CMV-associated were confirmed in vitro to be specific for CMV antigens.

PCR primers comprised 60 Vbeta and 13 Jbeta primers. Using immunoSEQ multiplex PCR, the repertoire was profiled, and TCRdb retains in-frame clones only, with some absent. The table includes 40,000 to 55,000 clones, 81% detected once. Germline-derived CDR1 and CDR2 are LGHNA and YNFKEQ. The CDR3 extends over 13 amino acids. V lost 4 bases and J 1 base, leaving 6 bases between the germline ends. The chain carries TRBV4-2 and TRBJ2-3; D unclear. Input material: PBMCs. This receptor was obtained from a boy aged 10-17 years in good health and CMV-seropositive. The CDR3 reads CASSPPGTDTQYF. CDR3 nucleotide sequence: TGTGCCAGCAGCCCCCCGGGCACAGATACGCAGTATTTT.